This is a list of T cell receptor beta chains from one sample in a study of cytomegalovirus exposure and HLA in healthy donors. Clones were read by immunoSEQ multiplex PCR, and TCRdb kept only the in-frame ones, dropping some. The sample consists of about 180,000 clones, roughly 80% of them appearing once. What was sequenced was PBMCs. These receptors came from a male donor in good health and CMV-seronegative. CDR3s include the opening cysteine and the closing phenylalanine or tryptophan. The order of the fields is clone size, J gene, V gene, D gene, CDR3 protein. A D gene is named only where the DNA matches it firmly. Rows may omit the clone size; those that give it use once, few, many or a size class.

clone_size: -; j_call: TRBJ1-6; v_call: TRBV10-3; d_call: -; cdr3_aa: CAISEPRGSGDSPLHF
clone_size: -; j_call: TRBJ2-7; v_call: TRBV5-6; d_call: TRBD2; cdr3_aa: CASSFWRGLAGADEQYF
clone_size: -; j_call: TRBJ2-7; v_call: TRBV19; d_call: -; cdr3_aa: CASSISPTAYEQYF
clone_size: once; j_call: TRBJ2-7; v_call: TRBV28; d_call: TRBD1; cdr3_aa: CASSFRQGSYEQYF
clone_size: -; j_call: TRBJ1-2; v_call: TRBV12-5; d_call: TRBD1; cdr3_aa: CASGRGDRVGGYTF
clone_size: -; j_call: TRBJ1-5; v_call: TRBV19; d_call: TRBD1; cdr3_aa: CASSISGTGSNQPQHF
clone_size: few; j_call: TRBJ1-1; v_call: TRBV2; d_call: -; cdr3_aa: CASSGAQPAFF
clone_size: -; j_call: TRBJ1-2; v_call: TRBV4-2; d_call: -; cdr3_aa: CASSQGAQGDYGYTF
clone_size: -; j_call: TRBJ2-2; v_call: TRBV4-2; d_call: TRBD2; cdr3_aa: CASSEPGLATGELFF
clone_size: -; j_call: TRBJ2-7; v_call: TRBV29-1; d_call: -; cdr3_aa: CSVEGSSVPYEQYF
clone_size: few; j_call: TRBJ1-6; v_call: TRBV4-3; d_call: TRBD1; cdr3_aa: CASSQGVQGAAINSPLHF
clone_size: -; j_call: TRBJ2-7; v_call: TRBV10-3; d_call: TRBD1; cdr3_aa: CAISDPRQGTSYEQYF
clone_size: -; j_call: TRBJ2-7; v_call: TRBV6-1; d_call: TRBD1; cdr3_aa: CASSVTGGSYEQYF
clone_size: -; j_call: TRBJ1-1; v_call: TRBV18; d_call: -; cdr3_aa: CASSPTIADRNTEAFF
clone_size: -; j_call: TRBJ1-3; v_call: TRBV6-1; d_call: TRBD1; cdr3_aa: CASSERGGGAEPGGNTIYF
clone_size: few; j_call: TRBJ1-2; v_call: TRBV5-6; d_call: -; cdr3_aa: CASSFGGSGYTF
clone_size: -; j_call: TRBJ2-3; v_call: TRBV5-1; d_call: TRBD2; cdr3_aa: CASSPERGAKDTQYF
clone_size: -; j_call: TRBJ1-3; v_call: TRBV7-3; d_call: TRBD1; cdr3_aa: CASSPDRASGNTIYF
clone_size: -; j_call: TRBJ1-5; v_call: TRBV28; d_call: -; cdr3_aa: CASRPPQQPQHF
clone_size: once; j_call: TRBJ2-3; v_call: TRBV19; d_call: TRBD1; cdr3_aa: CASSADRGSTDTQYF
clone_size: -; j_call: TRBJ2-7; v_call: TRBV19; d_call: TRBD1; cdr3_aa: CASSWTGSSYEQYF
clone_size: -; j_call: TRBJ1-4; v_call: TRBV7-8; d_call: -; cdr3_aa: CASSFQRVNEKLFF
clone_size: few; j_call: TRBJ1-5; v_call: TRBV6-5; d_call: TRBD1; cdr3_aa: CASRTTGSSNQPQHF
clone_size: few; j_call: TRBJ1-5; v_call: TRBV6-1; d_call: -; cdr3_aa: CASSEGGQPQHF
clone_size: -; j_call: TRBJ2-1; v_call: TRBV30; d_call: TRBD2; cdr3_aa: CAGLGPGGAGNEQFF
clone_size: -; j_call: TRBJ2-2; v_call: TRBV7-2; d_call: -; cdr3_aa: CASSLVLPVANTGELFF
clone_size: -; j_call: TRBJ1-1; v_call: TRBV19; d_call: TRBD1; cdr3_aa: CASSMLPIGTATEAFF
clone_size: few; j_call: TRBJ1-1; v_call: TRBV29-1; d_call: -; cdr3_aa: CSGIRDTEAFF
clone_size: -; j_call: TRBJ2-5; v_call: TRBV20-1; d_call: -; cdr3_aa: CSFGGLETQYF
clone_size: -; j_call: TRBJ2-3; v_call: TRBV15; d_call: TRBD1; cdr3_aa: CATSRDQGARTDTQYF
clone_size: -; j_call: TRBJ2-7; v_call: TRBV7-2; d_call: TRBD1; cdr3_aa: CASSSPGQGISYEQYF
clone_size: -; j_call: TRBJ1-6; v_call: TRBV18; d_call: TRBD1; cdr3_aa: CASSPPGQVSPLHF
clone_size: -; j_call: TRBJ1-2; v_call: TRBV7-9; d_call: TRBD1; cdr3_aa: CASSLRRQGEGAYGYTF
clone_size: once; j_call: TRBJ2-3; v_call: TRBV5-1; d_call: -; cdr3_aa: CASSPRGDTDTQYF
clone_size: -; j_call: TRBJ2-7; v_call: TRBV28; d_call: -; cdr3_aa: CASTVDTPYEQYF
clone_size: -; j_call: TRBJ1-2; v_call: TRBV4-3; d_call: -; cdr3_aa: CASRPTITGYGYTF
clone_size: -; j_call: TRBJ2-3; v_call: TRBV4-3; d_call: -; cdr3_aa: CASSQERVGTDTQYF
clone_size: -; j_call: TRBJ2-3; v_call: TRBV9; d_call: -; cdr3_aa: CASSVGASPSDTQYF
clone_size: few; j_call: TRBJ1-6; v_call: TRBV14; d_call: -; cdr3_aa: CASSQIDSSPLHF
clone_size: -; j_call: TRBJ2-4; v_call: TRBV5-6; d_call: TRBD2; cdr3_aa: CASSPWGGIIQYF
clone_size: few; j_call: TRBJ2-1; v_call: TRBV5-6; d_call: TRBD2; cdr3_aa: CASSSTLAGTYNEQFF
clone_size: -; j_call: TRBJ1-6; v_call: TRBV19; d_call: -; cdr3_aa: CASRNQGSYNSPLHF
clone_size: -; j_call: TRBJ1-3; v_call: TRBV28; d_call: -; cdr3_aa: CASSSADSKDTIYF
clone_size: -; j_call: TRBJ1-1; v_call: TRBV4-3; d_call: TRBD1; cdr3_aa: CASSQNILDRGGTEAFF
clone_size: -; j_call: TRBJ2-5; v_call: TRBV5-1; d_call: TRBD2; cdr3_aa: CASSLAAAGVTYQETQYF
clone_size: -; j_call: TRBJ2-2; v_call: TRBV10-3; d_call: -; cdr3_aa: CAISEIGSGGTTGELFF
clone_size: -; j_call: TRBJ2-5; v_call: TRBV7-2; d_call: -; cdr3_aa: CASSLRTDQETQYF
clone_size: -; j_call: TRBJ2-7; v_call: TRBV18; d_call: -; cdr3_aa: CASSPDSFSYEQYF